This T cell receptor (beta chain) was documented in a study of shared clonotypes between healthy human individuals. Study findings and constraints: Tissue TCR repertoires likely differ from these blood-only repertoires. Sharing across a handful of donors was seen in around 5% of naive CD4 clonotypes.

Details on this clone: What it binds is not known.

Profiling relied on immunoSEQ multiplex PCR, and the TCRdb table lists in-frame clones only, not all of them. The data hold 980,000 or so clones, with approximately 76% observed a single time. The CDR3 contains 16 residues. The junction had 4 bases not matched to a gene; V was cut back by 2 bases and J by 7 bases. The germline gives CDR1 KGHSH, CDR2 LQKENI. Sequenced material: memory CD4+ T cells sorted from blood. Subset here: CD45RA-negative fraction. This chain uses TRBV18 with TRBJ2-2, with 13 nucleotides matching TRBD2. This TCR came from a man aged 18-30 years in good health. In DNA, the CDR3 is TGTGCCAGCTCACCAGGACTAGCGGGAGTGGACGGGGAGCTGTTTTTT. This codes for CASSPGLAGVDGELFF.